The clone carrying this T cell receptor (beta chain) occurred once. What it binds is unknown. The sample belongs to a study of shared clonotypes between healthy human individuals. Study-level results: Large sequencing depth failed to make sorted-subset sequencing complete, rarefaction showed. Across a handful of donors, naive CD4 shared roughly 5.1%, naive CD8 more than 3%, memory CD4 roughly 2.5%, memory CD8 about 0.4%.

Germline CDR1 KGHSH, CDR2 LQKENI. The V and J ends lost 2 bases and 3 bases respectively, with 6 bases between them. CDR3 length: 13 residues. In the original workflow: Filtering differed for immunoSEQ, which gave only junction sequences without quality scores. The repertoire was sequenced with immunoSEQ multiplex PCR; TCRdb's copy has only in-frame clones and lacks some. Clonal size and the V and J genes are those of that table, whereas D and trimming came from the DNA. The sample includes about 980,000 clones, around 80% of them seen just once. The source is a man aged 18 to 30 in good health. The source material was memory CD4+ T cells sorted from blood. The subset here: CD45RA-negative fraction. V and J are TRBV18 and TRBJ2-3; unclear D gene. The CDR3, as DNA: TGTGCCAGCTCACCAAGCCAGACAGATACGCAGTATTTT. It translates to CASSPSQTDTQYF.